Included here is one TCR beta chain sequence, with context. What this receptor recognizes is not known. Base qualities are not provided; no much larger clone lies one nucleotide away. This sample stems from a study of blood T cell repertoires in COVID-19 (dated by TCRdb to 2019 to 2021). The study in broad terms: The collaborator samples originated in the United States, Italy and Spain and spanned the acute and convalescent phases of COVID-19. The material from the prospective study consisted of cDNA or gDNA derived from T cells, B-cell-depleted T cells, or PBMCs. The dataset comprised deeply sampled blood TCRbeta repertoires from subjects exposed to, actively infected with, or recovered from COVID-19. A freely available public database, intended as a resource for researchers studying the immune response to SARS-CoV-2, is where the repertoires were released. The samples were drawn from two sources: the first 160 participants of the ongoing ImmuneRACE study, and approximately 1,300 subjects contributed by 6 global collaborators. The sample metadata nearly always contained a de-identified subject ID, COVID-19 status, age in years and sex. Where available, HLA class I and class II types were taken from metadata supplied by the sample provider and were not determined by assay-based typing.

Collaborating institutions collected whole blood in K2EDTA tubes following their own protocols. For TCRbeta analysis, collaborator samples were shipped as frozen whole blood, as isolated PBMCs, or as DNA extracted from either sample type. The germline V gene (reference sequence) gives CDR1 as SEHNR and CDR2 as FQNEAQ. The CDR3 starts with the cysteine, ends with the phenylalanine, and has 16 residues. The DNA shown is the 48-base CDR3, in frame from base 1. V is reduced by 5 bases and J by 5 bases, leaving a spacing of 16 bases between them. The immunoSEQ Assay, a bias-controlled multiplex PCR, was used to amplify TCRbeta CDR3 regions from genomic DNA. On the authors' methods: Nucleated cell counts per sample were estimated from amplification of reference gene primers within the assay. To quantify the absolute abundance of each unique TCRbeta CDR3 rearrangement, sequence reads were collapsed and filtered. For each sample, productive Simpson clonality was calculated as the square root of Simpson's diversity index over productive rearrangements. This is the immuneACCESS table as TCRdb keeps it, with only in-frame sequences that have V and J called. A part of the clones is gone; compared with another copy, unresolved V genes explain less than half, and the rest is unexplained. V and J calls plus clone size are reproduced from that table; the DNA served to infer D and trimming. In this sample the table shows tens of thousands of clones, around 88% of which occur a single time. About 44% of the sample lies in the top ten.

The paper as a whole reports these results and caveats: Clinical and demographic metadata were provided uncurated, with the amount varying by source and participant.

The source material was peripheral blood. The TCR sequence derives from a woman older than 75 with active or convalescent COVID-19. The sequence is built from TRBV7-9 and TRBJ1-6; the D region possibly corresponds to TRBD1 (5 bases align). At the DNA level, the sequence is TGTGCCAGCAGCGCTAGCGGGGGAATTGATAATTCACCCCTCCACTTT. Translated, it reads CASSASGGIDNSPLHF.